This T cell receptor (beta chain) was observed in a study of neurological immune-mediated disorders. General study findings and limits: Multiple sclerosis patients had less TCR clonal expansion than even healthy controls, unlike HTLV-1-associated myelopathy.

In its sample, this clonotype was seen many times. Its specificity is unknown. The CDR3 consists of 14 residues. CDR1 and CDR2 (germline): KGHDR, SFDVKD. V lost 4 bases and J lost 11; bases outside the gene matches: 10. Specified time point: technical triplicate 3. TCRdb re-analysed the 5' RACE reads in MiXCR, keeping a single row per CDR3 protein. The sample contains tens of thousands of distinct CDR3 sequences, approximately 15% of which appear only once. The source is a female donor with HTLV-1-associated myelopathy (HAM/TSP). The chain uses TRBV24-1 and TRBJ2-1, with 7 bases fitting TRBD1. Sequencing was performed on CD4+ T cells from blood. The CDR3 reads CATSDGLTGHQQFF. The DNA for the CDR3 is TGTGCCACCAGTGACGGGCTGACAGGGCATCAGCAGTTCTTC.